The 16 T cell receptor beta chains reported below all come from one sample, sequenced in a study of CD8 T cells in Susac syndrome. RNA was extracted with the RNeasy kit, and a quantity of about 0.45 to 1 ug was reverse transcribed using random hexamers. MiXCR was run by TCRdb on the immunoSEQ multiplex PCR reads, yielding one entry per CDR3 protein. The table lists about 60,000 distinct CDR3 sequences, 85% to 95% of them singletons. The sample taken for sequencing was CD8+ T cells from PBMCs. These receptors all come from a human donor in good health.

The chain uses TRBV4-1 and TRBJ2-5; D is possibly TRBD1 or TRBD2 (7 bases each). The V end lost 1 base, the J end lost 0 bases, and 12 bases lay between the germline ends. This CDR3 is 16 amino acids long. Germline lookup yields CDR1 MGHRA and CDR2 YSYEKL. As DNA, the CDR3 is TGCGCCAGCAGCCAAGTGGGGGGGACAGACCAAGAGACCCAGTACTTC. The encoded protein is CASSQVGGTDQETQYF.

This clonotype was observed a single time. In DNA form, the CDR3 reads TGTGCCAGCAGTTTGGGACTAGCGGAGCGGCAGTTCTTC. Translating it yields CASSLGLAERQFF. This chain uses TRBV12-3 or TRBV12-4 with TRBJ2-1, with 11 bases matching TRBD2. The junction had 4 bases not matched to a gene; V was cut back by 3 bases and J by 12 bases. This CDR3 has 13 residues.

The chain is built from TRBV28 and TRBJ1-2; a weak D match, TRBD1 (6 bases). This CDR3 has 15 residues. CDR1 and CDR2 (germline): MDHEN, SYDVKM. Trimming left V 4 bases short and J 8 bases short, with 20 bases between. In DNA, the CDR3 is TGTGCCAGCAGTTCCCCGGACAGTCCCCCGGAGGGCTACACCTTC. Amino acid sequence: CASSSPDSPPEGYTF.

The chain joins TRBV7-9 to TRBJ1-2; 7 nucleotides line up with TRBD1. The CDR3 sequence is 15 residues long. V was pared by 1 base and J by 0 bases, with 2 bases of the junction left unmatched. The germline gives CDR1 SEHNR, CDR2 FQNEAQ (reference sequence). As DNA, the CDR3 is TGTGCCAGCAGCTTAGGACAGGGAACTAACTATGGCTACACCTTC. Translation: CASSLGQGTNYGYTF.

This clonotype was counted a single time. The V and J genes are TRBV6-2 or TRBV6-3 and TRBJ2-1; D is perhaps TRBD1 or TRBD2 (5 bases each). CDR1 and CDR2 from the germline V gene are MNHEY and SVGEGT. V was shortened by 1 base and J by 3 bases, with 7 bases between the two germline ends. The CDR3 consists of 14 residues. The CDR3 DNA sequence: TGTGCCAGCAGTTACTGGGGGTACTACAATGAGCAGTTCTTC. Translating gives CASSYWGYYNEQFF.

The chain joins TRBV25-1 to TRBJ2-7, with unresolved D. V dropped 2 bases and J dropped 4 bases, with 3 bases sitting between them. This CDR3 is built from 11 residues. Looked up from germline, CDR1 is MGHDK and CDR2 is SYGVNS. The CDR3 spells CASSEKYEQYF. The CDR3 DNA follows: TGTGCCAGCAGTGAAAAGTACGAGCAGTACTTC.

The genes are TRBV4-1 and TRBJ1-1; D gene ambiguous. Germline loops: CDR1 MGHRA, CDR2 YSYEKL. With 1 base removed from V and 5 bases from J, the gap between germline ends came to 20 bases. This CDR3 comprises 17 residues. As DNA, the CDR3 is TGCGCCAGCAGCCAAGTTACGGCTGCCACCGGAGGGACTGAAGCTTTCTTT. It translates to CASSQVTAATGGTEAFF.

The chain employs TRBV4-1 and TRBJ2-1; D remains unclear. Germline V gene sequence: CDR1 MGHRA, CDR2 YSYEKL. Trimming left V 4 bases short and J 2 bases short, with 15 bases between. The CDR3 spans 16 residues. The CDR3 DNA reads TGCGCCAGCAGCCCCGGACCCTTCCCAACCTACAATGAGCAGTTCTTC. Protein sequence: CASSPGPFPTYNEQFF.

Points on this clonotype: At one boundary the junction diverges from the germline segment, which might be a read error. The chain has TRBV6-5 and TRBJ2-1; 10 positions match TRBD2. The CDR3 loop spans 20 amino acids. Germline V gene sequence: CDR1 MNHEY, CDR2 SVGAGI. CDR3 in DNA: TGTGCCAGCAGTTCCCAACTAGCGGGGACGCCCTTAAGCTCCCACAATGAGCAGTTCTTC. Residues: CASSSQLAGTPLSSHNEQFF.

This clonotype came up once. The V and J genes are TRBV7-6 and TRBJ2-7, with 8 nucleotides matching TRBD1. The CDR3 loop spans 17 amino acids. Germline V CDR1 and CDR2: SGHVS, FNYEAQ. V lost 4 bases and J lost 5; bases outside the gene matches: 16. CDR3 sequence: CASSSSLTGEETDEQYF. The CDR3 DNA is TGTGCCAGCAGCTCGAGCCTGACAGGGGAAGAAACCGACGAGCAGTACTTC.

In nucleotides, the CDR3 is TGTGCCAGCAGCTTATCCTGGGGGGCCCATACCTCTAACTACAATGAGCAGTTCTTC. Translation gives CASSLSWGAHTSNYNEQFF. V is TRBV7-9 and J is TRBJ2-1; D may correspond to TRBD1 or TRBD2 (6 bases each). The V gene's germline CDR1 is SEHNR and CDR2 FQNEAQ (reference sequence). Between the trimmed V and J ends, which lost 2 bases and 3 bases, there was a span of 23 bases. The CDR3 is 19 amino acids.

The V call is TRBV5-5, the J call TRBJ2-1; D is uncertain. CDR1 is SGHKS and CDR2 is YYEKEE in the germline V gene (reference sequence). The CDR3 loop spans 15 amino acids. V lost 4 bases and J 8 bases, leaving 19 bases between the germline ends. CDR3 region: CASSASQRQRDEQFF. The CDR3 region has the DNA TGTGCCAGCAGCGCCAGCCAGAGACAACGGGATGAGCAGTTCTTC.

The V and J genes are TRBV3-1 and TRBJ2-1; TRBD2 might be the D (5 bases). The CDR3 spans 15 residues. Trimming removed 4 bases from V and 2 bases from J, with 12 bases in between. Germline loops: CDR1 LGHDT, CDR2 YNNKEL (reference sequence). The CDR3 region is CASSPTRRPYNEQFF. CDR3 nucleotides: TGTGCCAGCAGCCCCACCCGGAGGCCCTACAATGAGCAGTTCTTC.

The chain joins TRBV20-1 to TRBJ2-3; no firm D call. Germline V CDR1 and CDR2: DFQATT, SNEGSKA (reference sequence). This CDR3 is 13 amino acids long. V was trimmed by 8 bases and J by 2 bases, leaving 14 bases between them. CDR3 sequence (DNA): TGCAGTTTCGGTCGTGGGGACACAGATACGCAGTATTTT. As protein: CSFGRGDTDTQYF.

V is TRBV12-3 or TRBV12-4 and J is TRBJ1-2; TRBD1 is a possible D gene (5 bases). The CDR3 loop spans 12 amino acids. The ends were cut back, 7 bases at V and 6 bases at J, with 12 bases in the middle. CDR3 sequence reads: CASTPGGDGYTF. The CDR3 DNA follows: TGTGCCAGCACCCCGGGGGGGGATGGCTACACCTTC.

V and J are TRBV12-5 and TRBJ2-7; D is possibly TRBD2 (5 bases). CDR1 and CDR2 from the germline V gene are LGHNT and FRNRAP. CDR3 length: 16 residues. The ends were cut back, 0 bases at V and 1 base at J, with 13 bases in the middle. CDR3 coding DNA: TGTGCTAGTGGTTTGGTACCGGCGGGTTTATCCTACGAGCAGTACTTC. Its translation: CASGLVPAGLSYEQYF.